The following is a T cell receptor beta chain sequence with its context. Its antigen remains unknown. V was cut by 0 bases and J by 4 bases, with 12 bases left in between. The CDR3 extends over 15 amino acids. This sample is drawn from a study of CD8 T cells in ankylosing spondylitis. TCRdb reprocessed the 5' RACE reads with MiXCR, giving one entry per CDR3 protein. Altogether some 290,000 distinct CDR3 sequences are present, around 19% being singletons, with the ten largest covering about 8.2%. The study's findings and limits: Both synovial fluid and blood in reactive arthritis had previously been reported to carry some motif variants. As for the disease-linked clones, they showed a CD8+ phenotype and occurred at relatively low frequencies in peripheral blood. A motif in TCR beta, a set of about 8 highly homologous variants, appeared characteristic of ankylosing spondylitis blood.

V gene TRBV12-3 or TRBV12-4 combines with J gene TRBJ1-2; no definite D call. Sequenced sample: blood, either unsorted or a sorted T cell fraction (not recorded which). This sequence originates from a male donor with ankylosing spondylitis or in good health (not recorded which). Here the CDR3 reads CASSLAGSPGYGYTF. For the CDR3, the DNA is TGTGCCAGCAGTTTAGCAGGGTCCCCTGGCTATGGCTACACCTTC.